These 30 T cell receptor beta chains were sequenced from one sample in a study of breast tumors, draining lymph nodes, adjacent tissues. TCRdb analysed the multiplex PCR reads with MiXCR anew, one entry per CDR3 protein. The sample lists approximately 60,000 distinct CDR3 sequences, roughly 59% occurring once. Sequencing was done on a sample of breast tumor tissue. These receptors were collected from a female donor with breast cancer. Some clones in this sample may be carry-over from other donors' samples.

This clonotype appeared many times. A much larger clone is a single base away; this may be a read error. J is TRBJ2-1 and V is TRBV20-1; D is unresolved. Germline CDR1 is DFQATT and CDR2 is SNEGSKA (reference sequence). This CDR3 contains 13 residues. DNA of the CDR3: TGCAGTGCTAGGTCCGGGTCCTACAATGCGCAGTTCTTC. The encoded protein is CSARSGSYNAQFF.

This clonotype was seen more than once but under ten times. A much more abundant neighbour one base away suggests this may be a read error. The CDR3 does not end in the conserved phenylalanine or tryptophan, so this is likely a read error. V and J are TRBV6-1 and TRBJ2-7; 11 bases match TRBD2. The CDR3 has 16 amino acids. The V gene end was trimmed by 4 bases and the J gene end by 2 bases; junction bases not matched to a gene: 7. Germline V gene sequence: CDR1 MNHNS, CDR2 SASEGT. In nucleotides, the CDR3 is TGTGCCAGCAGTGCTCTAGCGGGAGGCTCCCCCTACGAGCAGTACCTC. Encoded protein: CASSALAGGSPYEQYL.

V gene TRBV20-1 combines with J gene TRBJ1-2; the D gene is possibly TRBD1 (6 bases). The germline CDR1 and CDR2 sequences are DFQATT and SNEGSKA (reference sequence). The length of the CDR3 is 12 residues. V was shortened by 6 bases and J by 3 bases, with 11 bases between the two germline ends. The CDR3 protein is CSAGGRDYGYTF. The CDR3, as DNA: TGCAGTGCAGGGGGTAGAGACTATGGCTACACCTTC.

V usage is TRBV7-9 and J usage is TRBJ2-7, with TRBD2 matching 7 bases. Germline V gives CDR1 SEHNR, CDR2 FQNEAQ (reference sequence). The V and J ends lost 5 bases and 4 bases, in that order; junction bases with no gene match: 8. The CDR3 length is 14 residues. The CDR3 reads CASSIGTNDYEQYF. CDR3 nucleotide sequence: TGTGCCAGCAGCATCGGGACTAATGATTACGAGCAGTACTTC.

CDR3 region: CASSPQQGGGTGELFF. The CDR3, as DNA: TGTGCCAGCAGCCCACAACAGGGGGGAGGTACCGGGGAGCTGTTTTTT. This chain links TRBV9 with TRBJ2-2; TRBD1 matches at 8 bases. The CDR3 runs 16 residues. Germline loops: CDR1 SGDLS, CDR2 YYNGEE. Germline trimming cut 4 bases from V and 5 bases from J; bases unmatched to any gene: 10.

The chain uses TRBV7-2 and TRBJ1-6, with 8 bases matching TRBD1. V lost 5 bases to trimming and J lost 7 bases; unmatched junction nucleotides: 7. The CDR3 is made up of 15 amino acids. The germline gives CDR1 SGHTA, CDR2 FQGNSA. Here the CDR3 DNA reads TGTGCCAGCAGCCCGGGGACAGGAGCCAATTCACCCCTCCACTTT. Protein: CASSPGTGANSPLHF. Full variable domain (remainder filled in from reference TRBV7-2 and TRBJ1-6): GAGVSQSPSNKVTEKGKDVELRCDPISGHTALYWYRQSLGQGLEFLIYFQGNSAPDKSGLPSDRFSAERTGGSVSTLTIQRTQQEDSAVYLCASSPGTGANSPLHFGNGTRLTVT.

This clonotype came up many times. The J gene is TRBJ2-1, the V gene TRBV5-5, with 12 positions matching TRBD2. The V gene's germline CDR1 is SGHKS and CDR2 YYEKEE (reference sequence). With V trimmed by 6 bases and J by 4 bases, 5 bases remained unmatched. The CDR3 totals 15 residues. This CDR3 is CASNRLAGVYNEQFF. CDR3 nucleotide sequence: TGTGCCAGCAACAGACTAGCGGGGGTGTACAATGAGCAGTTCTTC.

The rearrangement joins TRBV5-1 to TRBJ2-2; maybe TRBD2 (6 bases). Trimming shortened V by 4 bases and J by 7 bases, and 14 bases separated the two germline ends. The CDR3 consists of 14 residues. The germline CDR1 and CDR2 sequences are SGHRS and YFSETQ. The CDR3 DNA follows: TGCGCCAGCAGCCAAGGGGCGACTAGCGGGGAGCTGTTTTTT. Residues: CASSQGATSGELFF.

This clonotype has only a few counts. Since a much larger clone is just one base distant, this may be a read error. Likely a read error: the CDR3 ends without its conserved phenylalanine or tryptophan. The V and J genes are TRBV14 and TRBJ2-7; D remains ambiguous. There are 13 residues in the CDR3. Trimming removed 1 base from V and 6 bases from J, with 10 bases in between. The germline V gene encodes CDR1 SGHDN and CDR2 FVKESK. DNA of the CDR3: TGTGCCAGCAGCCAAGCCCCTAGAGCCGAGCAGTACTCC. Translation: CASSQAPRAEQYS.

This sequence joins TRBV7-2 and TRBJ1-1; no clear D gene. CDR1 is SGHTA, CDR2 FQGNSA, per germline. The CDR3 has 14 residues. V was trimmed by 4 bases and J by 6 bases, leaving 15 bases between them. CDR3 in amino acids: CASSYHLESPEAFF. The CDR3 region has the DNA TGTGCCAGCAGCTACCATCTGGAGAGTCCTGAAGCTTTCTTT.

The chain combines TRBV20-1 with TRBJ2-3, with 9 nucleotides matching TRBD1. CDR3 length equals 14 residues. Trimming at V came to 3 bases and at J to 8 bases, leaving 9 bases not matched to a gene. Germline V gene lookup returns CDR1 DFQATT and CDR2 SNEGSKA (reference sequence). The chain's CDR3 is CSASWDRATATQYF. CDR3 nucleotides: TGCAGTGCTAGTTGGGACAGGGCCACGGCTACGCAGTATTTT.

The chain has TRBV24-1 and TRBJ2-7; TRBD1 or TRBD2 may be the D gene (5 bases each). Germline V gives CDR1 KGHDR, CDR2 SFDVKD. The CDR3 sequence is 14 residues long. V was pared by 4 bases and J by 2 bases, with 11 bases between. CDR3 sequence: CATSEPGRTYEQYF. The CDR3 coding sequence is TGTGCCACCAGTGAGCCGGGACGGACCTACGAGCAGTACTTC.

The chain is built from TRBV2 and TRBJ2-1, with 10 bases that match TRBD2. The J segment lost 8 bases and the V segment lost 3 bases, leaving 7 bases of the junction unmatched. Germline V gene data show CDR1 as SNHLY and CDR2 as FYNNEI. This CDR3 contains 15 residues. This CDR3 reads CASSDSGRPGDEQFF. The CDR3, as DNA: TGTGCCAGCAGTGATAGCGGGAGGCCAGGGGATGAGCAGTTCTTC. Looking up the rest from reference TRBV2 and TRBJ2-1 gives the full variable domain: EPEVTQTPSHQVTQMGQEVILRCVPISNHLYFYWYRQILGQKVEFLVSFYNNEISEKSEIFDDQFSVERPDGSNFTLKIRSTKLEDSAMYFCASSDSGRPGDEQFFGPGTRLTVL.

This chain connects TRBV7-6 to TRBJ1-6; D ambiguous. This CDR3 has 15 residues. V lost 1 base and J 8 bases, leaving 12 bases between the germline ends. Looked up from germline, CDR1 is SGHVS and CDR2 is FNYEAQ. For the CDR3, the DNA is TGTGCCAGCAGCTTAGACGTGTTCGGGGATTCACCCCTCCACTTT. Residues: CASSLDVFGDSPLHF.

The chain has TRBV7-2 and TRBJ2-2; D is tentatively TRBD1 or TRBD2 (6 bases each). The CDR3 extends over 17 amino acids. From germline, CDR1 is SGHTA and CDR2 FQGNSA. Deletions cut 4 bases from V and 2 bases from J, with 17 bases between. The CDR3 protein is CASSSYRDSGNTGELFF. The CDR3 DNA reads TGTGCCAGCAGCTCTTACAGGGACTCTGGAAACACCGGGGAGCTGTTTTTT. The whole variable domain, remainder taken from reference TRBV7-2 and TRBJ2-2, is GAGVSQSPSNKVTEKGKDVELRCDPISGHTALYWYRQSLGQGLEFLIYFQGNSAPDKSGLPSDRFSAERTGGSVSTLTIQRTQQEDSAVYLCASSSYRDSGNTGELFFGEGSRLTVL.

This chain connects TRBV29-1 to TRBJ2-1; 8 nucleotides align to TRBD2. Germline values: CDR1 SQVTM, CDR2 ANQGSEA. The J segment lost 2 bases and the V segment lost 7 bases, leaving 10 bases of the junction unmatched. The CDR3 covers 15 residues. CDR3 loop: CSAAPPGGTYNEQFF. CDR3 bases: TGCAGCGCCGCTCCACCGGGGGGGACCTACAATGAGCAGTTCTTC.

This chain joins TRBV19 and TRBJ1-5; the D gene is possibly TRBD1 (6 bases). The CDR3 extends over 15 amino acids. Per the germline V gene, CDR1 is LNHDA and CDR2 is SQIVND (reference sequence). V was cut by 0 bases and J by 7 bases, with 13 bases left in between. For the CDR3, the DNA is TGTGCCAGTAGTATAGAACACAGGGCTGGCCAGCCCCAGCATTTT. It specifies CASSIEHRAGQPQHF.

This chain joins TRBV5-1 and TRBJ1-1; 7 bases agree with TRBD1. Looked up from germline, CDR1 is SGHRS and CDR2 is YFSETQ. Germline trimming cut 4 bases from V and 0 bases from J; bases unmatched to any gene: 21. The CDR3 length is 20 residues. The CDR3 DNA is TGCGCCAGCAGCCAGAGCCCGACAGGGACTGGAAACACCATGAACACTGAAGCTTTCTTT. Translation gives CASSQSPTGTGNTMNTEAFF. The variable domain in full, completed from reference TRBV5-1 and TRBJ1-1, reads KAGVTQTPRYLIKTRGQQVTLSCSPISGHRSVSWYQQTPGQGLQFLFEYFSETQRNKGNFPGRFSGRQFSNSRSEMNVSTLELGDSALYLCASSQSPTGTGNTMNTEAFFGQGTRLTVV.

The CDR3: CASSPDSLIDYGYTF. The CDR3 bases are TGTGCCAGCAGCCCGGATTCTTTAATTGACTATGGCTACACCTTC. This chain links TRBV7-2 with TRBJ1-2; no definite D call. Trimming removed 5 bases at V and 3 bases at J, with 16 bases between. Per germline, CDR1 SGHTA and CDR2 FQGNSA. This CDR3 is built from 15 residues.

The chain has TRBV5-1 and TRBJ1-6; D is ambiguous. The CDR3 length is 14 residues. Germline V gene sequence: CDR1 SGHRS, CDR2 YFSETQ. V was pared by 0 bases and J by 5 bases, with 6 bases between. This CDR3 is CASSLGVNNSPLHF. As DNA, the CDR3 is TGCGCCAGCAGCTTGGGCGTAAATAATTCACCCCTCCACTTT.

The chain is built from TRBV20-1 and TRBJ2-7, with D hard to call. The CDR3 runs to 13 residues. Looked up from germline, CDR1 is DFQATT and CDR2 is SNEGSKA (reference sequence). V was shortened by 6 bases and J by 0 bases, with 12 bases between the two germline ends. This chain's CDR3 is CSASDTNSYEQYF. CDR3 nucleotides: TGCAGTGCGAGCGACACAAACTCCTACGAGCAGTACTTC.

This clonotype appeared a few times. V usage is TRBV7-2 and J usage is TRBJ1-6, with TRBD1 identical over 7 bases. The trim removed 3 bases at V and 9 bases at J, leaving 8 bases unmatched. The CDR3 sequence is 15 residues long. Per the germline V gene, CDR1 is SGHTA and CDR2 is FQGNSA. The CDR3 loop is CASSFLQGMVSPLHF. The CDR3 coding sequence is TGTGCCAGCAGCTTCCTACAGGGGATGGTTTCACCCCTCCACTTT. The variable domain in full, with the rest retrieved from reference TRBV7-2 and TRBJ1-6, is GAGVSQSPSNKVTEKGKDVELRCDPISGHTALYWYRQSLGQGLEFLIYFQGNSAPDKSGLPSDRFSAERTGGSVSTLTIQRTQQEDSAVYLCASSFLQGMVSPLHFGNGTRLTVT.

The chain couples TRBV19 to TRBJ2-7; tentative D call: TRBD1 (5 bases). CDR1 is LNHDA and CDR2 is SQIVND in the germline V gene (reference sequence). The CDR3 runs to 13 residues. V was clipped by 3 bases and J by 5 bases, with 11 bases between them. The CDR3 loop is CASSILGADEQYF. DNA of the CDR3: TGTGCCAGTAGTATCTTAGGGGCCGACGAGCAGTACTTC.

This clonotype was detected many times. The V and J genes are TRBV20-1 and TRBJ2-2, with 8 bases aligning to TRBD2. The germline V gene has CDR1 DFQATT and CDR2 SNEGSKA (reference sequence). Trimming cost V 5 bases and J 7 bases; bases outside gene matches: 9. The CDR3 contains 14 residues. The CDR3 loop reads CSAYRTSRRGELFF. As DNA, the CDR3 is TGCAGTGCTTATCGGACTAGCCGCCGCGGGGAGCTGTTTTTT.

This clonotype was counted many times. The chain is built from TRBV5-6 and TRBJ2-1, with 11 bases identical to TRBD2. Germline V gene data show CDR1 as SGHDT and CDR2 as YYEEEE. The CDR3 consists of 15 residues. With V trimmed by 4 bases and J by 5 bases, 5 bases remained unmatched. CDR3: CASSPELAGDNEQFF. The CDR3 DNA reads TGTGCCAGCAGCCCGGAACTAGCGGGGGACAATGAGCAGTTCTTC.

This chain links TRBV9 with TRBJ1-3; D is perhaps TRBD1 (5 bases). The CDR3 extends over 16 amino acids. Germline assignment: CDR1 SGDLS and CDR2 YYNGEE. The V and J ends lost 2 bases and 8 bases respectively, with 20 bases between them. The DNA for the CDR3 is TGTGCCAGCAGCGTTGGGGACGTTGACTATGGCTACACCATATATTTT. This translates into CASSVGDVDYGYTIYF.

The gene calls are TRBV19 and TRBJ1-1; a possible D gene is TRBD1 (5 bases). The V and J ends lost 5 bases and 12 bases respectively, with 22 bases between them. There are 14 residues in the CDR3. Germline lookup yields CDR1 LNHDA and CDR2 SQIVND (reference sequence). The CDR3: CASSPSGGVVRTFF. CDR3 sequence (DNA): TGTGCCAGTAGTCCGAGTGGGGGGGTAGTGAGGACTTTCTTT.

With regard to this clonotype: A much larger clonotype is one base distant, so this may be a read error. The J gene is TRBJ2-1, the V gene TRBV6-1, with D tentatively TRBD1 (6 bases). CDR3 length equals 13 residues. CDR1 is MNHNS, CDR2 SASEGT, per germline. The CDR3 loop is CASSEPQGPERFF. CDR3 DNA sequence: TGTGCCAGCAGTGAACCTCAGGGGCCTGAGCGGTTCTTC.

The rearrangement links TRBV5-1 to TRBJ2-3; D may correspond to TRBD1 or TRBD2 (5 bases each). The CDR3 length is 13 residues. CDR1 and CDR2 (germline): SGHRS, YFSETQ. The V and J ends lost 0 bases and 12 bases respectively, with 14 bases between them. CDR3 amino acids: CASSLVGVDAQYF. The CDR3, as DNA: TGCGCCAGCAGCTTGGTGGGGGTAGATGCCCAGTATTTT.

This clonotype showed up many times. V and J are TRBV6-2 or TRBV6-3 and TRBJ2-2; D is uncertain. The CDR3 has 15 amino acids. Germline V gene data show CDR1 as MNHEY and CDR2 as SVGEGT. The ends were cut back, 5 bases at V and 3 bases at J, with 13 bases in the middle. CDR3 in amino acids: CASSPPGSYTGELFF. The DNA of the CDR3 is TGTGCCAGCAGTCCCCCGGGCAGTTACACCGGGGAGCTGTTTTTT.